This T cell receptor (beta chain) was sequenced in a study of metastatic and nonmetastatic thyroid tumors. All patients were untreated before thyroid surgery. TCRdb re-clonotyped the PCR reads via MiXCR. The sample contains tens of thousands of clones, around 15% of which appear only once. Germline V gene sequence: CDR1 LNHDA, CDR2 SQIVND (reference sequence). Trimming removed 5 bases from V and 0 bases from J, with 8 bases in between. This CDR3 spans 14 amino acids. This clone was counted many times. The sample comprised blood. The TCR was taken from a male donor with papillary thyroid cancer or a benign thyroid nodule (not recorded which). Some clones in this sample may be carry-over from other donors' samples. J is TRBJ1-5 and V is TRBV19; D is undetermined. The CDR3 DNA sequence: TGTGCCAGTAGTCCAGCATATAGCAATCAGCCCCAGCATTTT. Translating it yields CASSPAYSNQPQHF.